A selection of T cell receptor beta chains follows, all from one sample in a study of response to subunit inactivated influenza vaccine. A single record per CDR3 protein comes from TCRdb applying MiXCR to the RT-PCR reads. The sample lists a few hundred thousand distinct CDR3 sequences, about 20% seen once, with under 13% in the top ten. The source was PBMCs from blood, collected about 19 months after vaccination. All receptors come from a man between 50 and 70 years old who received an inactivated influenza vaccine. CDR3s include the opening cysteine and the closing phenylalanine or tryptophan. A D gene is named only where the DNA matches it firmly. Not every row has a clone size; where given, it reads once, few, many or a size class.

V: TRBV5-1
D: TRBD2
J: TRBJ2-7
size: few
DNA: TGCGCCAGCAGCTTCGACGGACTAGCGGGGGCCTACGAGCAGTACTTC
CDR3: CASSFDGLAGAYEQYF

V: TRBV5-4
D: NA
J: TRBJ2-3
size: few
DNA: TGTGCCAGCAGCTTGGATCTAGTAAGGGATACGCAGTATTTT
CDR3: CASSLDLVRDTQYF

V: TRBV6-2/TRBV6-3
D: NA
J: TRBJ2-7
size: NA
DNA: TGTGCCAGCAGTTCGGGACTGGCCTACTCCTACGAGCAGTACTTC
CDR3: CASSSGLAYSYEQYF

V: TRBV9
D: NA
J: TRBJ1-1
size: few
DNA: TGTGCCAGCAGCGCTGGCCCCCGCGGCCCCATGAGCACTGAAGCTTTCTTT
CDR3: CASSAGPRGPMSTEAFF

V: TRBV4-3
D: NA
J: TRBJ1-6
size: NA
DNA: TGCGCCAGCAGCCAAGTCCTTCGGACAGTTAATTCACCCCTCCACTTT
CDR3: CASSQVLRTVNSPLHF

V: TRBV11-2
D: TRBD1
J: TRBJ1-1
size: NA
DNA: TGTGCCAGCAGCTTAGATGCAGGGGGTAACACTGAAGCTTTCTTT
CDR3: CASSLDAGGNTEAFF

V: TRBV27
D: NA
J: TRBJ2-4
size: NA
DNA: TGTGCCAGCAGTTCAAGCCGACAGAAAAACATTCAGTACTTC
CDR3: CASSSSRQKNIQYF

V: TRBV5-6
D: TRBD2
J: TRBJ2-1
size: many
DNA: TGTGCCAGCAGCTACGGACTAGCTGGGGGGGAGCAGTTCTTC
CDR3: CASSYGLAGGEQFF

V: TRBV7-8
D: TRBD2
J: TRBJ2-3
size: NA
DNA: TGTGCCAGCAGCTCCCCCGGGGGGGCGAGCACAGATACGCAGTATTTT
CDR3: CASSSPGGASTDTQYF

V: TRBV7-6
D: TRBD2
J: TRBJ2-5
size: NA
DNA: TGTGCCAGCCGGGGGGGCCGGGAGACCCAGTACTTC
CDR3: CASRGGRETQYF

V: TRBV20-1
D: NA
J: TRBJ2-1
size: NA
DNA: TGCAGTGCTCCTGACATACCCTTTGGCAATGAGCAGTTCTTC
CDR3: CSAPDIPFGNEQFF

V: TRBV12-3/TRBV12-4
D: TRBD1
J: TRBJ2-1
size: few
DNA: TGTGCCAGCAGTGCCGGGACAGGGGATGAGCAGTTCTTC
CDR3: CASSAGTGDEQFF

V: TRBV6-1
D: NA
J: TRBJ2-7
size: NA
DNA: TGTGCCAGCAGTGACCCACGACTAGTCTACGAGCAGTACTTC
CDR3: CASSDPRLVYEQYF

V: TRBV5-5
D: TRBD1
J: TRBJ1-2
size: many
DNA: TGTGCCAGCAGTTATGGGACAGGTCACGGCTACACCTTC
CDR3: CASSYGTGHGYTF

V: TRBV6-6
D: NA
J: TRBJ1-1
size: few
DNA: TGTGCCAGCAGTTACTCCCAGGGTGAGGCTTTCTTT
CDR3: CASSYSQGEAFF

V: TRBV28
D: NA
J: TRBJ2-7
size: NA
DNA: TGTGCCAGCAGTTTAGCGGGGGGCGGACAGGGTTTTTACGAGCAGTACTTC
CDR3: CASSLAGGGQGFYEQYF

V: TRBV5-1
D: NA
J: TRBJ1-2
size: NA
DNA: TGCGCCAGCAGCTCTGACAACGCTACTAACTATGGCTACACCTTC
CDR3: CASSSDNATNYGYTF

V: TRBV5-1
D: TRBD2
J: TRBJ2-1
size: few
DNA: TGCGCCAGCAGCAGTGCTAGCGGCCTATACAATGAGCAGTTCTTC
CDR3: CASSSASGLYNEQFF

V: TRBV14
D: TRBD2
J: TRBJ2-2
size: few
DNA: TGTGCCAGCAGCCAACCGGGACTAGGAGTCACCGGGGAGCTGTTTTTT
CDR3: CASSQPGLGVTGELFF

V: TRBV6-5
D: NA
J: TRBJ1-6
size: many
DNA: TGTGCCAGCAGTTACTCACCGGGACTGTACTTGGACCATAATTCACCCCTCCACTTT
CDR3: CASSYSPGLYLDHNSPLHF

V: TRBV20-1
D: NA
J: TRBJ1-1
size: many
DNA: TGCAGTGGAGAGGGCTGGGACACTGAAGCTTTCTTT
CDR3: CSGEGWDTEAFF

V: TRBV5-1
D: TRBD1
J: TRBJ2-7
size: few
DNA: TGCGCCAGCAGCCCCGTGACCAGACAGGGGGCGGAGCAGTACTTC
CDR3: CASSPVTRQGAEQYF

V: TRBV28
D: NA
J: TRBJ1-2
size: few
DNA: TGTGCCAGCAGTTTATTTCGGCAGGGAGAGGGCTACACCTTC
CDR3: CASSLFRQGEGYTF

V: TRBV5-1
D: TRBD1
J: TRBJ1-2
size: many
DNA: TGCGCCAGCAGCTCGGGACAGGGGACGGAGGGCTACACCTTC
CDR3: CASSSGQGTEGYTF

V: TRBV6-5
D: NA
J: TRBJ1-2
size: NA
DNA: TGTGCCAGCAGTTCTCAAGCTAACTATGGCTACACCTTC
CDR3: CASSSQANYGYTF

V: TRBV10-3
D: NA
J: TRBJ1-5
size: few
DNA: TGTGCCATCAGTGCGACAGATAGCAATCAGCCCCAGCATTTT
CDR3: CAISATDSNQPQHF

V: TRBV11-2
D: NA
J: TRBJ2-2
size: few
DNA: TGTGCCAGCAGCTTGGAGGGTGGGGGCGCGGGGTACACCGGGGAGCTGTTTTTT
CDR3: CASSLEGGGAGYTGELFF

V: TRBV7-9
D: NA
J: TRBJ2-5
size: few
DNA: TGTGCCAGCAGCTTAGTTCTTCAAGAGACCCAGTACTTC
CDR3: CASSLVLQETQYF

V: TRBV12-3/TRBV12-4
D: TRBD2
J: TRBJ2-3
size: NA
DNA: TGTGCCAGCAGTTCCAGCGGGAGTTTGGCAGATACGCAGTATTTT
CDR3: CASSSSGSLADTQYF

V: TRBV5-1
D: NA
J: TRBJ1-1
size: few
DNA: TGCGCCAGCCGCGGGCACTCCACTGAAGCTTTCTTT
CDR3: CASRGHSTEAFF

V: TRBV2
D: NA
J: TRBJ2-3
size: NA
DNA: NA
CDR3: CASSSSAGGSDTQYF

V: TRBV20-1
D: TRBD2
J: TRBJ2-1
size: NA
DNA: TGCAGTGCTATTAGCGGGGGGTTGACCTCCTACAATGAGCAGTTCTTC
CDR3: CSAISGGLTSYNEQFF

V: TRBV6-1
D: NA
J: TRBJ2-3
size: NA
DNA: TGTGCCAGCAGAACCACAAGTAACGGGGGTTATAGCACAGATACGCAGTATTTT
CDR3: CASRTTSNGGYSTDTQYF

V: TRBV20-1
D: NA
J: TRBJ2-1
size: NA
DNA: TGCAGTGCTAGGAGTAGTAGGGACTGGACCAACGAGCAGTTCTTC
CDR3: CSARSSRDWTNEQFF

V: TRBV12-3/TRBV12-4
D: NA
J: TRBJ1-2
size: many
DNA: TGTGCCAGCAGTTTAATCTGGGGCTTGGACCGTGATAACTATGGCTACACCTTC
CDR3: CASSLIWGLDRDNYGYTF

V: TRBV6-1
D: TRBD1
J: TRBJ1-5
size: few
DNA: TGTGCCAGCAGAGGACAGGGGGAACATCAGCCCCAGCATTTT
CDR3: CASRGQGEHQPQHF

V: TRBV19
D: NA
J: TRBJ1-1
size: few
DNA: TGTGCCAGTAGTATGAGGGAACAGAACACTGAAGCTTTCTTT
CDR3: CASSMREQNTEAFF

V: TRBV5-1
D: TRBD2
J: TRBJ2-2
size: few
DNA: TGCGCCAGCGACTTAGCGGGAGGGCCCTCCGGGGAGCTGTTTTTT
CDR3: CASDLAGGPSGELFF

V: TRBV5-1
D: NA
J: TRBJ1-1
size: many
DNA: TGTGCCAGCAGTTTGTCAGCGAACACTGAAGCTTTCTTT
CDR3: CASSLSANTEAFF

V: TRBV4-3
D: NA
J: TRBJ2-7
size: NA
DNA: TGCGCCAGCAGCCAAGATCTCAGGTCAGGGCAGTACTTC
CDR3: CASSQDLRSGQYF

V: TRBV20-1
D: NA
J: TRBJ1-5
size: many
DNA: TGCAGTGCAAACAGGGTACGCAATCAGCCCCAGCATTTT
CDR3: CSANRVRNQPQHF

V: TRBV20-1
D: NA
J: TRBJ2-7
size: few
DNA: TGCAGTGCTAGTGGTGGGAGAAGGTCCTACGAGCAGTACTTC
CDR3: CSASGGRRSYEQYF

V: TRBV19
D: NA
J: TRBJ1-1
size: few
DNA: TGTGCCAGTAGTAGGGTTTCCACTGAAGCTTTCTTT
CDR3: CASSRVSTEAFF

V: TRBV3-1
D: NA
J: TRBJ1-1
size: many
DNA: TGTGCCAGCAGCCATTGGACGTTGGACACTGAAGCTTTCTTT
CDR3: CASSHWTLDTEAFF

V: TRBV2
D: NA
J: TRBJ1-2
size: few
DNA: TGTGCCAGCAGTGTTAAATCAGGGCAGAACTATGGCTACACCTTC
CDR3: CASSVKSGQNYGYTF

V: TRBV10-3
D: TRBD2
J: TRBJ2-1
size: few
DNA: TGTGCCATCAGTCGGACTAGCGGGGGCATGGAGCAGTTCTTC
CDR3: CAISRTSGGMEQFF

V: TRBV24-1
D: NA
J: TRBJ1-5
size: few
DNA: TGTGCCACCAGTGATCCGAGGGGCAATCAGCCCCAGCATTTT
CDR3: CATSDPRGNQPQHF

V: TRBV5-1
D: NA
J: TRBJ2-7
size: NA
DNA: TGCGCCAGCAGCGTCGGCCTGGACGAGCAGTACTTC
CDR3: CASSVGLDEQYF

V: TRBV5-4
D: TRBD1
J: TRBJ2-7
size: few
DNA: TGTGCCAGCAGCCGAGGACAGGGGCTGAGCTCCTACGAGCAGTACTTC
CDR3: CASSRGQGLSSYEQYF

V: TRBV3-1
D: NA
J: TRBJ1-2
size: few
DNA: TGTGCCAGCAGCCAAATGGGCACCCGGAGGTCTTATGGCTACACCTTC
CDR3: CASSQMGTRRSYGYTF

V: TRBV20-1
D: NA
J: TRBJ2-7
size: NA
DNA: TGCAGTGCTCCCTTCGAGGGGACCTCCTACGAGCAGTACTTC
CDR3: CSAPFEGTSYEQYF

V: TRBV12-3/TRBV12-4
D: NA
J: TRBJ1-1
size: few
DNA: TGTGCCAGCAGTTTCCGGGTAAGGACTGAAGCTTTCTTT
CDR3: CASSFRVRTEAFF

V: TRBV11-2
D: NA
J: TRBJ2-7
size: few
DNA: TGTGCCAGCAGCTTAGAGGGCGGGATTGCCTACGAGCAGTACTTC
CDR3: CASSLEGGIAYEQYF

V: TRBV5-4
D: TRBD1
J: TRBJ2-6
size: NA
DNA: TGTGCCAGCAGCACCGGACAGGGTCTCTCTGGGGCCAACGTCCTGACTTTC
CDR3: CASSTGQGLSGANVLTF